What follows is one TCR beta chain and its context. Only one count was recorded for this clone. Its antigen remains undetermined. There are no base qualities to consult, and no much larger clone falls within one base. Donors were healthy HIV-negative adults with no recently reported acute infections or vaccinations. All donors were Caucasian adults living in Nashville, Tennessee, USA. CD4+ T cells were enriched by magnetic negative selection, after which naive cells were positively selected on CD45RA and the negative fraction was taken as the memory subset. Blood was collected by leukapheresis, and PBMCs were isolated by Ficoll-Histopaque density gradient centrifugation and then cryopreserved in liquid nitrogen vapor phase. Analytical flow cytometry was used to check the purity and quantity of each magnetically sorted T cell population. Each sorted fraction had its genomic DNA isolated and then quantified by UV absorbance on a Nanodrop 2000c.

TCR CDR3 regions were amplified from genomic DNA by multiplex PCR using the deep immunoSEQ assay. Extracted genomic DNA from each cell subset was distributed evenly across all wells of several immunoSEQ 96-well plates, and each plate was treated as a replicate. For sorted subsets, each replicate PCR was loaded with 200 ng genomic DNA, equivalent to approximately 27,000 T cell genomes. Purified libraries were quantified with a Qubit 3.0 fluorometer, sized on a Bioanalyzer 2100, and re-quantified with the KAPA Library Quantification kit. Every immunoSEQ 96-well plate was sequenced on a separate single-read 150-cycle Illumina NextSeq 550 flow cell. The source study handled its data this way. Because the immunoSEQ output held only junctional sequences and lacked quality scores, the filtering could not match the filtering applied to full-length reads. Sequences were annotated with PyIR, a Python wrapper for IgBLAST v1.9, using IMGT germline references to assign V/J genes and CDR3. Reads were removed for weak V/J assignments (E-value above 1e-6), missing CDR3, stop codons, out-of-frame junctions, or ambiguous translated residues. V3J clonotypes were defined as sequences sharing an identical inferred V gene, J gene, and CDR3 amino acid sequence. To compute the percentage overlap between repertoires, the number of shared unique clonotypes was divided by the size of the smaller repertoire. RTK rarefaction, the Chao1 estimator, and Recon v2.1 estimates of unobserved clonotypes were used to assess repertoire richness. For all TCRbeta clonotypes obtained by the gDNA method from a few donors, generation probabilities were computed with OLGA. Sourced from immuneACCESS, this table was stored by TCRdb with only in-frame sequences that have V and J called. A share of the clones is absent; for the studies checked, an unresolved V gene accounts for under half, and the remainder has no known explanation. That table supplies the V and J calls and clone size; D and trimming were determined from the DNA. The sample table shows more than 2,000,000 clones, and roughly 92% are seen once. The ten most abundant clones make up over 0.12% of the sample.

The sample comes from a study of shared clonotypes between healthy human individuals (dated by TCRdb to about 2020). Describing the broader study: The cohort comprised two women and three men aged 18 to 49 years. Each donor's leukapheresis produced roughly between roughly 0.85 and 9 billion PBMCs. Libraries were prepared and TCR repertoires were sequenced by different laboratories using diverse techniques, in order to increase sequencing depth and limit assay-specific biases. The study deeply sequenced blood TCR repertoires of five healthy adults to estimate repertoire size and the extent of clonotype sharing between individuals. Per donor, three plates each were used for CD4 naive and CD4 memory, two for CD8 naive, and one for CD8 memory.

Results and caveats for the whole study, not just this receptor: Sampling was restricted to blood, and TCR repertoires in tissues likely differ from the TCR repertoires found in blood. Naive subsets generally had larger estimated clonotype richness than memory subsets did. Based on pairwise subsampling, the degree of clonotype sharing among donors was expected to be affected by sequencing depth. Rarefaction of sorted-subset datasets indicated incomplete sequencing despite the large sequencing depth. When several donors were compared, the shared fraction of clonotypes was roughly 4.8% for naive CD4, around 4% for naive CD8, roughly 2.5% for memory CD4, and under 0.5% for memory CD8. Compared with non-shared clonotypes, clonotypes shared by all four sorted-subset donors had higher generation probabilities. The small number of donors limited the genetic and exposure-history diversity represented.

The sample consisted of naive CD4+ T cells sorted from blood. What this sample's cell subset or site label stands for: CD45RA+ positively selected. The source is a man aged 18 to 29 in good health.

The nucleotide sequence reads as follows: TGTGCCAGCAGTTTAAGTCTAGCGGGGGCCCAAGAGACCCAGTACTTC. This codes for CASSLSLAGAQETQYF. The rearrangement combines TRBV28 with TRBJ2-5, with 10 junctional bases fitting TRBD2. V ends up 2 bases short and J 1 base short, with an unmatched junction base count of 4. CDR1 and CDR2, looked up from the germline V gene, are MDHEN and SYDVKM. Including cysteine and phenylalanine, the CDR3 has 16 amino acids. Only the CDR3 portion is preserved as DNA: 48 bases, with reading frame beginning at the first base.